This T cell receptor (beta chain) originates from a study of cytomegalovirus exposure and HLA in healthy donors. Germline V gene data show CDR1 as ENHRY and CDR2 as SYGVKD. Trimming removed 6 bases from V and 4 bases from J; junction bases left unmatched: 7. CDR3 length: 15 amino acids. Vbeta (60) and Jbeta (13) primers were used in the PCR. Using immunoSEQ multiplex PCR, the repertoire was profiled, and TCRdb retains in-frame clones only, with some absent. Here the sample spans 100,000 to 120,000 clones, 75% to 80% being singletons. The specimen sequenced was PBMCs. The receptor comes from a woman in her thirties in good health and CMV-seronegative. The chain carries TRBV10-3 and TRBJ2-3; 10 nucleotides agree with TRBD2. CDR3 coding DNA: TGTGCCATCAGCGCCCTAGCGGGAGCCCCAGATACGCAGTATTTT. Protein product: CAISALAGAPDTQYF.